The 28 T cell receptor beta chains below all came from one sample that was sequenced in a study of long-term antiretroviral therapy in people with HIV. Samples were assayed with immunoSEQ v3.0 at survey level. Here immunoSEQ multiplex PCR was the method, and the copy in TCRdb shows in-frame clones only, minus some. The sample has 25,000 to 30,000 clones; around 84% are singletons. The sample in question was unsorted PBMCs, obtained 0.4 years after starting antiretroviral therapy. These receptors all stem from a man in his late teens or twenties with HIV.

V usage is TRBV5-6 and J usage is TRBJ2-7; TRBD1 aligns across 12 bases. This CDR3 contains 15 residues. From germline, CDR1 is SGHDT and CDR2 YYEEEE. V shed 4 bases, J shed 7 bases, and the junction held 9 bases outside the gene matches. CDR3 sequence reads: CASSPGGQGAREQYF. CDR3 coding DNA: TGTGCCAGCAGCCCGGGGGGACAGGGGGCTCGTGAGCAGTACTTC.

The chain uses TRBV5-4 and TRBJ1-1; no definite D call. This CDR3 region has 15 residues. The germline V and J ends were trimmed by 2 bases and 0 bases, with 11 bases remaining between them. From germline, CDR1 is SGHNT and CDR2 YYREEE (reference sequence). The CDR3 loop reads CASSFGRGLNTEAFF. The CDR3 nucleotides read TGTGCCAGCAGCTTCGGAAGAGGGCTGAACACTGAAGCTTTCTTT. Supplemented by reference TRBV5-4 and TRBJ1-1, the full variable domain reads ETGVTQSPTHLIKTRGQQVTLRCSSQSGHNTVSWYQQALGQGPQFIFQYYREEENGRGNFPPRFSGLQFPNYSSELNVNALELDDSALYLCASSFGRGLNTEAFFGQGTRLTVV.

The chain has TRBV4-1 and TRBJ1-6; no clear D gene. Germline loops: CDR1 MGHRA, CDR2 YSYEKL. The V gene lost 4 bases and the J gene lost 6 bases, with 13 bases spanning the gap. The CDR3 runs 15 residues. The CDR3: CASSPTGGANSPLHF. The DNA for the CDR3 is TGCGCCAGCAGCCCGACGGGAGGAGCTAATTCACCCCTCCACTTT.

J is TRBJ2-1 and V is TRBV9; 7 bases line up with TRBD1. CDR1 and CDR2 (germline): SGDLS, YYNGEE. Trimming at V came to 4 bases and at J to 5 bases, leaving 6 bases not matched to a gene. The length of the CDR3 is 14 residues. The CDR3 region has the DNA TGTGCCAGCAGCCCCCGGGGACAGAACAATGAGCAGTTCTTC. As protein: CASSPRGQNNEQFF.

J is TRBJ2-7 and V is TRBV5-4; TRBD1 might be the D (6 bases). Germline V gives CDR1 SGHNT, CDR2 YYREEE (reference sequence). The CDR3 has 14 amino acids. With 4 bases removed from V and 2 bases from J, the gap between germline ends came to 13 bases. The CDR3 loop reads CASSLMTGTYEQYF. Here the CDR3 DNA reads TGTGCCAGCAGCCTGATGACAGGCACCTACGAGCAGTACTTC.

The gene calls are TRBV14 and TRBJ2-3; 13 bases are a match to TRBD2. This CDR3 is built from 20 residues. The V segment lost 0 bases and the J segment 4 bases; nucleotides outside the gene matches: 13. The germline V gene has CDR1 SGHDN and CDR2 FVKESK. Here the CDR3 reads CASSQEGPGLAGVLPDTQYF. CDR3 bases: TGTGCCAGCAGCCAAGAGGGCCCCGGACTAGCGGGGGTTCTCCCAGATACGCAGTATTTT.

The chain links TRBV11-2 to TRBJ2-3; a possible D gene is TRBD2 (6 bases). Germline lookup yields CDR1 SGHAT and CDR2 FQNNGV. This CDR3 region has 14 residues. With 8 bases removed from V and 1 base from J, the gap between germline ends came to 13 bases. CDR3 amino acids: CASATTGGTDTQYF. As DNA, the CDR3 is TGTGCCAGCGCTACCACGGGGGGCACAGATACGCAGTATTTT. Full variable domain (remainder filled in from reference TRBV11-2 and TRBJ2-3): EAGVAQSPRYKIIEKRQSVAFWCNPISGHATLYWYQQILGQGPKLLIQFQNNGVVDDSQLPKDRFSAERLKGVDSTLKIQPAKLEDSAVYLCASATTGGTDTQYFGPGTRLTVL.

The chain couples TRBV4-1 to TRBJ1-3; 9 bases align to TRBD1. CDR1 and CDR2 (germline): MGHRA, YSYEKL. Trimming removed 3 bases from V and 0 bases from J; junction bases left unmatched: 6. This CDR3 has 17 amino acids. CDR3 nucleotide sequence: TGCGCCAGCAGCCACCGACAGGGGGGGACCTCTGGAAACACCATATATTTT. It codes for CASSHRQGGTSGNTIYF.

The V call is TRBV5-5, the J call TRBJ1-4; no reliable D call. The germline V gene encodes CDR1 SGHKS and CDR2 YYEKEE (reference sequence). CDR3 length: 14 amino acids. V shed 1 base and J shed 0 bases, with 4 bases lying between them. CDR3 DNA: TGTGCCAGCAGCTTGACAGCAACTAATGAAAAACTGTTTTTT. It yields the protein CASSLTATNEKLFF.

This clone was counted a few times. The rearrangement joins TRBV4-1 to TRBJ2-7; 8 bases map to TRBD2. Germline CDR1 is MGHRA and CDR2 is YSYEKL. V shed 1 base and J 2 bases; nucleotides not matched to a gene: 4. CDR3 length: 15 residues. The CDR3 DNA reads as TGCGCCAGCAGCCAAGGGGCGGGGGGAGCCTACGAGCAGTACTTC. It codes for CASSQGAGGAYEQYF.

This clone was observed a handful of times. V is TRBV13 and J is TRBJ2-7; 9 nucleotides agree with TRBD1. From germline, CDR1 is PRHDT and CDR2 FYEKMQ (reference sequence). The CDR3 totals 15 residues. The V segment lost 3 bases and the J segment 1 base; nucleotides outside the gene matches: 4. The CDR3 protein is CASSFPGQGSYEQYF. The DNA of the CDR3 is TGTGCCAGCAGCTTTCCGGGACAGGGATCCTACGAGCAGTACTTC.

The chain recombines TRBV4-1 with TRBJ2-3, with TRBD1 as a possible D gene (6 bases). This CDR3 has 18 amino acids. With 3 bases removed from V and 1 base from J, the gap between germline ends came to 20 bases. CDR1 is MGHRA, CDR2 YSYEKL, per germline. CDR3 loop: CASSQDPRGSGGTDTQYF. Written as DNA, the CDR3 is TGCGCCAGCAGCCAGGATCCCAGGGGCTCCGGGGGCACAGATACGCAGTATTTT.

The chain has TRBV9 and TRBJ2-1; TRBD1 agrees at 8 bases. The trim removed 5 bases at V and 2 bases at J, leaving 3 bases unmatched. CDR3 length: 14 amino acids. CDR1 is SGDLS and CDR2 is YYNGEE in the germline V gene. DNA for the CDR3: TGTGCCAGCAGTTTACAGGGGGCCTACAATGAGCAGTTCTTC. It specifies CASSLQGAYNEQFF.

The chain is built from TRBV19 and TRBJ1-1; D might be TRBD1 (5 bases). The germline V gene encodes CDR1 LNHDA and CDR2 SQIVND (reference sequence). V was cut by 6 bases and J by 0 bases, with 17 bases left in between. The CDR3 is made up of 16 amino acids. CDR3 nucleotide sequence: TGTGCCAGTAGCCAGGGCCCACGGGGGGTGAACACTGAAGCTTTCTTT. Its translation is CASSQGPRGVNTEAFF.

This chain links TRBV27 with TRBJ2-7; D may be TRBD2 (7 bases). CDR3 length: 14 residues. The germline CDR1 and CDR2 sequences are MNHEY and SMNVEV (reference sequence). V was cut by 2 bases and J by 2 bases, with 10 bases left in between. CDR3: CASSLGGGTYEQYF. The CDR3, as DNA: TGTGCCAGCAGTTTAGGGGGGGGCACCTACGAGCAGTACTTC.

V usage is TRBV27 and J usage is TRBJ2-7, with D perhaps TRBD2 (6 bases). The V gene's germline CDR1 is MNHEY and CDR2 SMNVEV (reference sequence). The CDR3 has 14 residues. The V and J ends lost 2 bases and 2 bases respectively, with 10 bases between them. The CDR3 sequence is CASSLRRETYEQYF. The CDR3 bases are TGTGCCAGCAGTTTAAGGCGGGAAACCTACGAGCAGTACTTC.

The rearrangement uses TRBV9 and TRBJ2-7; D uncertain. The V end was cut by 0 bases, the J end by 7 bases, with 17 bases between. The CDR3 length is 15 residues. Germline-derived CDR1 and CDR2 are SGDLS and YYNGEE. The CDR3 region is CASSVAPQESEEQYF. For the CDR3, the DNA is TGTGCCAGCAGCGTAGCCCCCCAGGAGTCGGAGGAGCAGTACTTC.

The gene calls are TRBV11-2 and TRBJ2-7, with TRBD1 matching over 7 bases. The ends lost 4 bases at V and 5 bases at J; junction bases unmatched: 8. CDR1 SGHAT and CDR2 FQNNGV come from the germline V gene. The CDR3 extends over 14 amino acids. Here the CDR3 reads CASSSPTGTDEQYF. The CDR3 region has the DNA TGTGCCAGCAGCTCTCCGACAGGGACGGACGAGCAGTACTTC. Variable domain in full (rest from reference TRBV11-2 and TRBJ2-7): EAGVAQSPRYKIIEKRQSVAFWCNPISGHATLYWYQQILGQGPKLLIQFQNNGVVDDSQLPKDRFSAERLKGVDSTLKIQPAKLEDSAVYLCASSSPTGTDEQYFGPGTRLTVT.

The V and J genes are TRBV5-1 and TRBJ2-1; perhaps TRBD2 as D (5 bases). Germline CDR1 is SGHRS and CDR2 is YFSETQ. This CDR3 region has 19 residues. V shed 2 bases and J shed 4 bases, with 25 bases lying between them. This chain's CDR3 is CASSLIPLSGRGRYNEQFF. In nucleotides, the CDR3 is TGCGCCAGCAGCTTAATACCCCTGAGCGGCCGCGGCCGTTACAATGAGCAGTTCTTC.

This clone was found once. This chain links TRBV6-5 with TRBJ2-7, with 9 bases matching TRBD1. The germline CDR1 and CDR2 sequences are MNHEY and SVGAGI. The CDR3 has 14 amino acids. J was trimmed by 7 bases and V by 5 bases; bases with no gene match: 9. In DNA, the CDR3 is TGTGCCAGCAGTCTACAGGGGGCTATAATTGAGCAGTACTTC. It codes for CASSLQGAIIEQYF.

The V call is TRBV4-1, the J call TRBJ2-7, with 7 bases aligning to TRBD1. V lost 0 bases to trimming and J lost 5 bases; unmatched junction nucleotides: 16. This CDR3 region has 18 residues. Germline V lookup: CDR1 MGHRA, CDR2 YSYEKL. The DNA of the CDR3 is TGCGCCAGCAGCCAAGAAGCGGAAGGGCGGCAGGGGGAGAACGAGCAGTACTTC. Protein: CASSQEAEGRQGENEQYF.

The J gene is TRBJ2-7, the V gene TRBV7-9; TRBD1 is a possible D gene (6 bases). Germline loops: CDR1 SEHNR, CDR2 FQNEAQ (reference sequence). This CDR3 comprises 13 residues. V was shortened by 1 base and J by 6 bases, with 10 bases between the two germline ends. In nucleotides, the CDR3 is TGTGCCAGCAGCTTAGGGACAGTTCGCGAGCAGTACTTC. Amino acids: CASSLGTVREQYF.

V and J are TRBV5-5 and TRBJ1-6; 8 nucleotides match TRBD1. Trimming cost V 0 bases and J 10 bases; bases outside gene matches: 3. The V gene's germline CDR1 is SGHKS and CDR2 YYEKEE (reference sequence). The CDR3 contains 14 residues. CDR3 sequence: CASSLGTGRSPLHF. The CDR3 nucleotides are TGTGCCAGCAGCTTGGGGACAGGGCGATCACCCCTCCACTTT.

The chain uses TRBV18 and TRBJ1-1; no clear D gene. Germline assignment: CDR1 KGHSH and CDR2 LQKENI. This CDR3 comprises 15 residues. With 6 bases removed from V and 5 bases from J, the gap between germline ends came to 19 bases. The CDR3 protein is CASSPGRGGRTEAFF. The CDR3 bases are TGTGCCAGCTCGCCGGGTCGCGGAGGAAGGACTGAAGCTTTCTTT.

This clone was seen more than once but under ten times. The chain links TRBV5-1 to TRBJ1-2; D call uncertain. Per germline, CDR1 SGHRS and CDR2 YFSETQ. The CDR3 spans 11 residues. V lost 6 bases and J 3 bases, leaving 6 bases between the germline ends. For the CDR3, the DNA is TGCGCCAGCAAAACAGACTATGGCTACACCTTC. It encodes CASKTDYGYTF.

This clone was found once. The chain recombines TRBV7-2 with TRBJ2-4; D is perhaps TRBD1 (6 bases). The CDR3 consists of 14 residues. V lost 5 bases to trimming and J lost 2 bases, with 10 bases between them. CDR1 is SGHTA and CDR2 is FQGNSA in the germline V gene. The CDR3 sequence: CASSLTGTKNIQYF. CDR3 DNA: TGTGCCAGCAGCCTAACAGGGACCAAAAACATTCAGTACTTC.

J is TRBJ1-5 and V is TRBV2, with a tentative D call TRBD1 (6 bases). Per the germline V gene, CDR1 is SNHLY and CDR2 is FYNNEI. This CDR3 contains 16 residues. Trimming removed 5 bases at V and 3 bases at J, with 17 bases between. Written as DNA, the CDR3 is TGTGCCAGCAGTCCCGTTCTGGCAGGGGCCAATCAGCCCCAGCATTTT. It yields the protein CASSPVLAGANQPQHF.

The chain has TRBV14 and TRBJ2-1; tentatively, D is TRBD2 (6 bases). The CDR3 is made up of 14 amino acids. Trimming shortened V by 2 bases and J by 3 bases, and 8 bases separated the two germline ends. Germline V gene sequence: CDR1 SGHDN, CDR2 FVKESK. In nucleotides, the CDR3 is TGTGCCAGCAGCCAACGGGGGAACTACAATGAGCAGTTCTTC. The encoded protein is CASSQRGNYNEQFF.